This T cell receptor (beta chain) was sequenced for a study of blood T cell repertoires in COVID-19. Study-wide context: PBMCs, B-cell-depleted T cells, or T cells were the source of the cDNA or gDNA that made up the material.

The length of the CDR3 is 14 residues. V lost 6 bases, J lost 0 bases, and 11 bases lay in between. CDR1 is SNHLY, CDR2 FYNNEI, per germline. Clones were read by immunoSEQ multiplex PCR, and TCRdb kept only the in-frame ones, dropping some. Seen here are around 500,000 clones, 88% observed once, and the top ten hold 7% to 10%. The cohort comprised adults aged roughly 18 to 95 years residing in under 30 US areas. Participants were placed into cohorts based on the clinical history they reported. Sequencing was performed on PBMCs or T cells enriched from blood (not recorded which). This receptor was taken from a woman in her fifties or sixties who had recovered from COVID-19. This chain joins TRBV2 and TRBJ1-1, with D possibly TRBD1 on 6 matching bases. The CDR3 loop reads CASRRDNMNTEAFF. CDR3 bases: TGTGCCAGCAGAAGGGACAACATGAACACTGAAGCTTTCTTT.